This section outlines one TCR beta chain sequence together with its context. This sample was taken from a study of early T cells in non-severe SARS-CoV-2 infection. Looking at the study overall: Bulk RNA isolated from unsorted whole blood underwent sequencing; chains were not paired.

TCRdb re-called the 5' RACE reads through MiXCR, storing one row per CDR3 protein. The sample lists roughly 46,000 distinct CDR3 sequences, approximately 6.9% occurring once. CDR3 size: 15 residues. Germline CDR1 is WSHSY and CDR2 is SAAADI. The J segment lost 7 bases and the V segment lost 6 bases, leaving 9 bases of the junction unmatched. The sequence was collected from an adult who was a healthcare worker with PCR-confirmed SARS-CoV-2 infection or an uninfected control (not recorded which). The gene calls are TRBV10-2 and TRBJ1-6; TRBD1 matches 7 bases. Sequences were obtained from whole blood. CDR3: CASRGQFFENSPLHF. In DNA form, the CDR3 reads TGCGCCAGCAGGGGACAGTTTTTCGAGAATTCACCCCTCCACTTT.